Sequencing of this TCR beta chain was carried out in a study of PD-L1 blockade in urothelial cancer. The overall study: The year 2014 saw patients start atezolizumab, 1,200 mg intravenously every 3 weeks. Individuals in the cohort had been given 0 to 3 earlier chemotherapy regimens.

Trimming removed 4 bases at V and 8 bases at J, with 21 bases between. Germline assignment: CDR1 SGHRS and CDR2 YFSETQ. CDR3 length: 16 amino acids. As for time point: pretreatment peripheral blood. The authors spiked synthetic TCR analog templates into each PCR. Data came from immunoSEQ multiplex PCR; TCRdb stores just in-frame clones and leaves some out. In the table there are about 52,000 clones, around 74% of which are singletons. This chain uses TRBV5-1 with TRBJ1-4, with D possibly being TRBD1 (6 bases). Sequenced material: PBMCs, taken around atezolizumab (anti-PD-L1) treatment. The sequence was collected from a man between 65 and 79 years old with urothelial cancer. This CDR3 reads CASSPAAVQGAEKLFF. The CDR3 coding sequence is TGCGCCAGCAGCCCCGCAGCGGTACAGGGCGCCGAAAAACTGTTTTTT.